Here is one TCR beta chain with its context. This clonotype was seen repeatedly, ten times or more. The target of this receptor is not known. Per-nucleotide qualities are absent, and no much larger clonotype sits a single base away. This entry belongs to a study of T-cell reconstitution after alpha-beta-depleted transplantation in children (dated by TCRdb to between 2015 and 2016). Regarding the study in general: Using TCR repertoire profiling, the study followed T-cell immune reconstitution in a quantitative way in children after TCRalphabeta/CD19-depleted allogeneic hematopoietic cell transplantation. The study at large found these results: Over subsequent months, a decline in hyperexpanded clone frequencies was noted, and after one year, T-cell counts and TCRbeta diversity were mostly ascribed to newly produced T cells. The apparently early recovery of alphabetaT-cell counts about two months after transplant reportedly depended on only several hundred rapidly expanded clones that came from non-depleted graft cells. In some patients, the high TCRbeta diversity seen at day 60 was put down to recipient T cells and intrathymic progenitors that had survived conditioning.

Libraries were made using PCR. Instrument used: Illumina HiSeq 2500. TCR library preparation used molecular barcoding, with unique molecular identifiers applied to normalize quantification of the TCRbeta repertoire. TCRdb ran its own pipeline on the public reads, namely fastp trimming at Q25 and MiXCR clone calling, and kept in-frame beta chains. Identical CDR3 proteins give one entry, which carries the most common genes and DNA. This sample lists 200,000 to 250,000 distinct CDR3 sequences; around 7.7% were detected once. The top ten clones comprise 35% of the sample. The sample's treatment or condition label, decoded: allogeneic hematopoietic cell transplantation with graft depleted of TCRalphabeta T cells and CD19 B cells. The transplant recipients were children given TCRalphabeta/CD19-depleted allogeneic hematopoietic cell grafts. The CDR3 runs 17 amino acids, cysteine and phenylalanine included. Of all the DNA, just the CDR3 is kept, 51 bases in frame from base 1.

The chain links TRBV21-1 with TRBJ2-5; TRBD1, as called in the table, went unchecked against the DNA. TRBV21-1 is flagged as a pseudogene. The receptor was derived from a male patient under 10 years old who had a stem cell transplant for acute myeloid leukemia, so the T cells may come from the graft donor. The sample consisted of PBMCs, mostly from graft donor cells, taken 360 days after TCRalphabeta/CD19-depleted stem cell transplant. This receptor has the CDR3 CASSKWADSLYQETQYF. Read as DNA, the sequence is TGTGCCAGCAGCAAATGGGCGGATTCACTGTACCAAGAGACCCAGTACTTC.